A selection of T cell receptor beta chains follows, all from one sample in a study of T cell repertoires in cytomegalovirus infection. TCRdb used MiXCR to reprocess the reads, holding one entry per CDR3 protein. This sample has about 920,000 distinct CDR3 sequences, with roughly 30% found just once. The antigens these receptors bind are not known. Sequencing was performed on cultured CD8+ T cells from PBMCs, taken from culture after CMV antigen stimulation. The source is a human donor in good health (CMV status not recorded). Some clones in this sample may be carry-over from other donors' samples. Each CDR3 is given with its conserved first and last residue. Fields, in order: V gene, clone size, J gene, D gene, CDR3 DNA, CDR3 protein. D genes are given only for firm matches. Only part of the rows carry a size: once, few, many, or a class if the clone is expanded.

>TRBV29-1|NA|TRBJ2-2|NA
TGCAGCGTTGAAGATCGCGGCGTTTCGAACACCGGGGAGCTGTTTTTT
CSVEDRGVSNTGELFF
>TRBV6-5|few|TRBJ1-2|NA
TGTGCCAGCAGTTACGGGGGACGAGATGGCTACACCTTC
CASSYGGRDGYTF
>TRBV6-5|NA|TRBJ1-2|TRBD1
TGTGCCAGCAGTTACTGGACAGGGGAATCTAACTATGGCTACACCTTC
CASSYWTGESNYGYTF
>TRBV7-8|few|TRBJ2-1|NA
TGTGCCAGCAGCTCTGCGTTGGGGGCCCAGTTCTTC
CASSSALGAQFF
>TRBV4-1|few|TRBJ2-1|NA
TGCGCCAGCAGCCTCCCGGGACGCCTCAATGAGCAGTTCTTC
CASSLPGRLNEQFF
>TRBV2|few|TRBJ2-1|NA
TGTGCCAGCAGTGAAAGGATGGATTCCTCCTACAATGAGCAGTTCTTC
CASSERMDSSYNEQFF
>TRBV7-9|NA|TRBJ1-3|NA
TGTGCCAGCAGCCCTCAGGCCTCTGGAAACACCATATATTTT
CASSPQASGNTIYF
>TRBV24-1|NA|TRBJ2-2|NA
TGTGCCACCAGCGGCCAGGGTCGCGACACCGGGGAGCTGTTTTTT
CATSGQGRDTGELFF
>TRBV6-2/TRBV6-3|NA|TRBJ1-6|NA
TGTGCCAGCAGGTCCCAGGGAATCTATAATTCACCCCTCCACTTT
CASRSQGIYNSPLHF
>TRBV7-9|NA|TRBJ1-6|NA
TGTGCCAGCAGCTTCGGACACGACTCCTATAATTCACCCCTCCACTTT
CASSFGHDSYNSPLHF
>TRBV5-1|few|TRBJ2-7|TRBD2
TGCGCCAGCAGCCCAGGGACTAGCAGGTCCTACGAGCAGTACTTC
CASSPGTSRSYEQYF
>TRBV27|few|TRBJ1-4|TRBD1
TGTGCCAGCAGTCTGAGGGGGCGCTTTGAAAAACTGTTTTTT
CASSLRGRFEKLFF
>TRBV19|NA|TRBJ1-1|NA
TGTGCCAGTAGTTCGTTGGACTGGAACACTGAAGCTTTCTTT
CASSSLDWNTEAFF
>TRBV20-1|NA|TRBJ2-1|TRBD1
TGCAGTGCCCGCGATTCCAGGGGGCGGAGGGATGAGCAGTTCTTC
CSARDSRGRRDEQFF
>TRBV12-3/TRBV12-4|NA|TRBJ2-3|TRBD2
TGTGCCAGCAGTCCCAGCCCACTAGCGGGGAACACAGATACGCAGTATTTT
CASSPSPLAGNTDTQYF
>TRBV5-4|few|TRBJ2-5|NA
TGTGCCAGCAGCTCGTTAGGGGTCCCAGAGACCCAGTACTTC
CASSSLGVPETQYF